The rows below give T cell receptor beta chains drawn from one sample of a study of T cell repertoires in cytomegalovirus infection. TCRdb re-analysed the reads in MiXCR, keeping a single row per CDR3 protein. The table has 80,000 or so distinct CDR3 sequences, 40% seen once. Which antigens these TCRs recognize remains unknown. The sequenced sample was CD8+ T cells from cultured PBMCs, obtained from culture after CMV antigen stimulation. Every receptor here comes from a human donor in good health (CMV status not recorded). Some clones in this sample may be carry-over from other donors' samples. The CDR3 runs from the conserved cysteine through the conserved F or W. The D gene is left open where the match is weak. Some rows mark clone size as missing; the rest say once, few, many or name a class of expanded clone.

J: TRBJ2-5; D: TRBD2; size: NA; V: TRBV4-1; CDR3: CASSPRLAGTETQYF; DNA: TGCGCCAGCAGCCCCAGACTAGCTGGAACAGAGACCCAGTACTTC
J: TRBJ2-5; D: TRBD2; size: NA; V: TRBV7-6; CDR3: CASSQRLAGLSETQYF; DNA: TGTGCTAGCAGCCAAAGACTAGCGGGGCTGTCGGAGACCCAGTACTTC
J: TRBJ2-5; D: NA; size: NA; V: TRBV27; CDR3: CASRPAYQETQYF; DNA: TGTGCCAGCAGGCCGGCTTACCAAGAGACCCAGTACTTC
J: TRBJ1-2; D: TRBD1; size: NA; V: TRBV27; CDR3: CASSFSGTGARANYGYTF; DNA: TGTGCCAGCAGTTTTTCCGGGACAGGGGCACGAGCTAACTATGGCTACACCTTC
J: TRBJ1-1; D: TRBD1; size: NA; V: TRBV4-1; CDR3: CASTQPGQGTEAFF; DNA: TGCGCCAGCACCCAACCGGGACAGGGGACTGAAGCTTTCTTT
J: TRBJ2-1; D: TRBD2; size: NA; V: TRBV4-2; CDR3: CASSQEVLGGAYNEQFF; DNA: TGTGCCAGCAGCCAAGAGGTGCTGGGGGGGGCCTACAATGAGCAGTTCTTC
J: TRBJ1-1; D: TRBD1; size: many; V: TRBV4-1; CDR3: CASSQEGQGAKGTEAFF; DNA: TGCGCCAGCAGCCAAGAAGGACAGGGGGCGAAGGGCACTGAAGCTTTCTTT
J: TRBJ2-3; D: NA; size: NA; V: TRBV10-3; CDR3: CAISESTVGGRTDTQYF; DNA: TGTGCCATCAGTGAGTCGACCGTCGGGGGCCGAACAGATACGCAGTATTTT
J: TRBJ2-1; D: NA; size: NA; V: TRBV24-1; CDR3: CATSDLHTRFENNEQFF; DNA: TGTGCCACCAGTGATTTGCATACTCGCTTTGAGAACAATGAGCAGTTCTTC
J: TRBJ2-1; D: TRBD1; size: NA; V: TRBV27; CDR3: CASSFSSQGAIYEQFF; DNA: TGTGCCAGCAGTTTCAGTTCGCAGGGGGCAATCTATGAGCAGTTCTTC
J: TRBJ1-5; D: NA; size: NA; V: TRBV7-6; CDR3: CASSSIIGGSNQPQHF; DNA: TGTGCCAGCAGCTCCATCATTGGGGGGAGCAATCAGCCCCAGCATTTT
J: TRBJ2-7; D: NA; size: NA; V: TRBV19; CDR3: CASSWGEGPLYEQYF; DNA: TGTGCCAGTAGTTGGGGCGAGGGGCCGCTCTACGAGCAGTACTTC
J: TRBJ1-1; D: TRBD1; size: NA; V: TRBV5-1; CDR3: CASSSPGTGYRNTEAFF; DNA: TGCGCCAGCAGCTCTCCCGGGACAGGGTATCGGAACACTGAAGCTTTCTTT
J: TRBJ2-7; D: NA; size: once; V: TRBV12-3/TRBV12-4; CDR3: CASTLGDSAYEQYF; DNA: TGTGCCAGCACCTTGGGGGACTCGGCCTACGAGCAGTACTTC
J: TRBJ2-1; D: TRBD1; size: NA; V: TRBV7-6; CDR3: CASSAIGTAISNEQFF; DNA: TGTGCCAGCAGCGCCATCGGGACAGCCATCAGCAATGAGCAGTTCTTC
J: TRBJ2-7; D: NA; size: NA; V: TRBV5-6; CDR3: CASSRGLNEQYF; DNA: TGTGCCAGCAGCCGGGGACTTAACGAGCAGTACTTC
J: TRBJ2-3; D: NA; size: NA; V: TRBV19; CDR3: CASSVESATQYF; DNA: TGTGCCAGTAGCGTAGAGTCAGCTACGCAGTATTTT
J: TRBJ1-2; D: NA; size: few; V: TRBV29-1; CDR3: CSVYYNYGYTF; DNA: TGCAGCGTCTACTATAACTATGGCTACACCTTC
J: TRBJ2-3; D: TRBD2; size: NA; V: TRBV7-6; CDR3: CASSPSGGTDTQYF; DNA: TGTGCCAGCAGCCCTAGCGGGGGCACAGATACGCAGTATTTT
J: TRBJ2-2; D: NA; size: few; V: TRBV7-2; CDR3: CASSLEVGGTGELFF; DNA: TGTGCCAGCAGCTTAGAAGTGGGAGGCACCGGGGAGCTGTTTTTT
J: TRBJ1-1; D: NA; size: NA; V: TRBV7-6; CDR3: CASSPIGGAITEAFF; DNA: TGTGCCAGCAGCCCTATTGGGGGGGCTATCACTGAAGCTTTCTTT
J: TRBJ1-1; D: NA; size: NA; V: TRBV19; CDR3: CASRAPNTEAFF; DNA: TGTGCCAGTAGGGCCCCGAACACTGAAGCTTTCTTT
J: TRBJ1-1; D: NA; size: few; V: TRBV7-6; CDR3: CASSPTENTEAFF; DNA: TGTGCCAGCAGCCCGACTGAGAACACTGAAGCTTTCTTT
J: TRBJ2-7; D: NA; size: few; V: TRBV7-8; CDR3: CASSLGTGPEQYF; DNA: TGTGCCAGCAGCTTAGGTACAGGGCCCGAGCAGTACTTC
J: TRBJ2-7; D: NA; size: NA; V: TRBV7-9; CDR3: CASSSQGYEQYF; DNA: TGTGCCAGCAGCTCACAGGGATACGAGCAGTACTTC
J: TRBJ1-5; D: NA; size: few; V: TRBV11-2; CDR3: CASSLAIRWEKGGGSLNNQPQHF; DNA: TGTGCCAGCAGCTTAGCAATACGCTGGGAAAAGGGCGGGGGGAGCCTTAACAATCAGCCCCAGCATTTT
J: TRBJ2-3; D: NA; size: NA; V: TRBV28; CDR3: CASSPPGLVTDTQYF; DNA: TGTGCCAGCAGTCCCCCGGGACTGGTCACAGATACGCAGTATTTT
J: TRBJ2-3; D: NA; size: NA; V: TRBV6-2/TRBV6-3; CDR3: CASSYSLATDTQYF; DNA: TGTGCCAGCAGTTACTCCCTAGCCACAGATACGCAGTATTTT